This TCR beta chain was captured in a study of blood T cell repertoires in COVID-19. Study as a whole: Whether acute or convalescent, the COVID-19 samples came from the United States, Italy and Spain. In each case, the material was cDNA or gDNA derived from T cells, B-cell-depleted T cells, or PBMCs.

Original data processing: Estimated nucleated cell counts came from reference gene primer amplification. TCRdb's table, derived via immunoSEQ multiplex PCR, lists solely in-frame clones and lacks some. V and J calls and clone size are copied from that table; D and trimming were computed from the DNA. The sample holds about 240,000 clones; 75% to 90% are singletons and the top ten take around 12%. The sequenced sample consisted of peripheral blood. This clonotype was sampled from a woman aged 55-75 years with active or convalescent COVID-19.

CDR3 residues: CAWVSGTGGKAFF. CDR3 sequence (DNA): TGTGCCTGGGTCTCCGGGACAGGGGGAAAAGCTTTCTTT. The chain recombines TRBV30 with TRBJ1-1; TRBD1 aligns across 11 bases. In germline, CDR1 is GTSNPN, CDR2 SVGIG (reference sequence). The CDR3 totals 13 residues. Unmatched junction bases numbered 8, after V lost 5 bases and J lost 9 bases. Together with reference TRBV30 and TRBJ1-1, the CDR3 gives the full variable domain: SQTIHQWPATLVQPVGSPLSLECTVEGTSNPNLYWYRQAAGRGLQLLFYSVGIGQISSEVPQNLSASRPQDRQFILSSKKLLLSDSGFYLCAWVSGTGGKAFFGQGTRLTVV.